A selection of T cell receptor beta chains follows, all from one sample in a study of beta chain features in type 1 diabetes. TCRdb's copy holds only in-frame clones and misses some; the assay was immunoSEQ multiplex PCR. This sample has 120,000 or so clones, with 16% found just once. Sequences were obtained from central memory CD4+ T cells from blood. These receptors all stem from a man aged 25-45 years with type 1 diabetes. The CDR3 runs from the conserved cysteine through the conserved F or W. A D gene is named only where the DNA matches it firmly. The listing skips clone size in some rows; elsewhere it reads once, few, many or a size class.

size | J | V | D | CDR3 | DNA
NA | TRBJ2-3 | TRBV13 | TRBD2 | CASSFLSGGPDTQYF | TGTGCCAGCAGCTTCCTAAGCGGGGGGCCCGATACGCAGTATTTT
few | TRBJ1-3 | TRBV30 | NA | CAWIHPSSYSGNTIYF | TGTGCCTGGATTCACCCTTCGTCGTACTCTGGAAACACCATATATTTT
few | TRBJ2-3 | TRBV14 | TRBD2 | CASSQALAGGDTQYF | TGTGCCAGCAGCCAAGCTCTAGCGGGAGGAGATACGCAGTATTTT
NA | TRBJ2-2 | TRBV7-3 | NA | CASSLLVSGTGELFF | TGTGCCAGCAGCTTATTAGTCTCTGGGACCGGGGAGCTGTTTTTT
NA | TRBJ2-6 | TRBV4-3 | NA | CASSSRGGANVLTF | TGCGCCAGCAGTTCTCGGGGAGGGGCCAACGTCCTGACTTTC
few | TRBJ2-3 | TRBV4-3 | NA | CASSQERLLDTQYF | TGCGCCAGCAGCCAAGAGAGACTTTTGGATACGCAGTATTTT
few | TRBJ1-2 | TRBV29-1 | NA | CSVESAWGLKQGATNYGYTF | TGCAGCGTTGAGTCGGCGTGGGGCTTAAAGCAGGGTGCGACTAACTATGGCTACACCTTC
few | TRBJ2-3 | TRBV5-6 | NA | CASSLLADTQYF | TGTGCCAGCAGCTTGCTGGCAGATACGCAGTATTTT
NA | TRBJ2-5 | TRBV7-2 | TRBD2 | CASSLAGLAGQETQYF | TGTGCCAGCAGCTTAGCGGGACTAGCGGGCCAAGAGACCCAGTACTTC
NA | TRBJ2-1 | TRBV5-1 | TRBD2 | CASSLESGGARSNEQFF | TGCGCCAGCAGCTTGGAAAGCGGGGGGGCGAGAAGTAATGAGCAGTTCTTC
NA | TRBJ1-1 | TRBV27 | NA | CASSTKQGFTEAFF | TGTGCCAGCAGTACAAAACAGGGATTCACTGAAGCTTTCTTT
NA | TRBJ2-1 | TRBV9 | TRBD1 | CASSVDSGTDNEQFF | TGTGCCAGCAGCGTAGATTCTGGGACAGACAATGAGCAGTTCTTC
few | TRBJ1-3 | TRBV30 | NA | CAWSVRAGNTIYF | TGTGCCTGGAGTGTACGTGCTGGAAACACCATATATTTT
NA | TRBJ1-1 | TRBV9 | NA | CASSPREGITEAFF | TGTGCCAGCAGCCCTAGGGAAGGGATCACTGAAGCTTTCTTT
NA | TRBJ2-1 | TRBV18 | TRBD2 | CASSPLAGGYNEQFF | TGTGCCAGCTCACCCCTAGCGGGGGGCTACAATGAGCAGTTCTTC
few | TRBJ1-4 | TRBV5-6 | TRBD1 | CASSPRTGAKLFF | TGTGCCAGCAGTCCTAGGACAGGGGCAAAACTGTTTTTT
NA | TRBJ2-1 | TRBV7-9 | TRBD2 | CASSFPSGGRNEQFF | TGTGCCAGCAGCTTCCCTAGCGGGGGGCGGAATGAGCAGTTCTTC
few | TRBJ2-3 | TRBV6-5 | NA | CASSYSRETDTQYF | TGTGCCAGCAGTTACTCGCGTGAAACAGATACGCAGTATTTT
NA | TRBJ1-2 | TRBV29-1 | NA | CSVAGARTYYGYTF | TGCAGCGTGGCAGGGGCCCGGACGTACTATGGCTACACCTTC
few | TRBJ2-5 | TRBV4-2 | NA | CASSQASIQGVGQETQYF | TGTGCCAGCAGCCAAGCAAGTATTCAAGGAGTTGGGCAAGAGACCCAGTACTTC
NA | TRBJ1-4 | TRBV7-8 | TRBD1 | CASSWGQGNEKLFF | TGTGCCAGCAGCTGGGGACAGGGAAATGAAAAACTGTTTTTT
many | TRBJ2-1 | TRBV10-2 | NA | CASSWIVDNEQFF | TGCGCCAGCAGTTGGATTGTGGACAATGAGCAGTTCTTC
few | TRBJ1-4 | TRBV19 | TRBD1 | CASTSVDRRREKLFF | TGTGCCAGTACCTCGGTGGACAGGCGACGGGAAAAACTGTTTTTT
NA | TRBJ1-3 | TRBV6-5 | NA | CASSYSPSGNTIYF | TGTGCCAGCAGTTACTCACCTTCTGGAAACACCATATATTTT
NA | TRBJ2-3 | TRBV11-3 | NA | CASSLGGDTQYF | TGTGCCAGCAGTTTGGGGGGAGATACGCAGTATTTT
few | TRBJ2-3 | TRBV29-1 | TRBD1 | CSVGDRDQPYSTDTQYF | TGCAGCGTTGGGGACAGGGACCAACCTTATAGCACAGATACGCAGTATTTT
few | TRBJ2-2 | TRBV7-2 | NA | CASNSFRNTGELFF | TGTGCCAGCAACTCCTTTAGGAACACCGGGGAGCTGTTTTTT
few | TRBJ2-6 | TRBV7-2 | NA | CASSLGQAGANVLTF | TGTGCCAGCAGCTTAGGTCAGGCTGGGGCCAACGTCCTGACTTTC
few | TRBJ2-1 | TRBV25-1 | TRBD2 | CASSDQRGPSDEQFF | TGTGCCAGCAGTGACCAGCGGGGGCCCTCCGATGAGCAGTTCTTC
NA | TRBJ1-1 | TRBV29-1 | NA | CSVDNGGSLGTEAFF | TGCAGCGTTGATAACGGGGGCTCTTTGGGGACTGAAGCTTTCTTT
NA | TRBJ1-2 | TRBV2 | TRBD1 | CASSEQGATYGYTF | TGTGCCAGCAGTGAACAGGGGGCAACCTATGGCTACACCTTC
few | TRBJ2-7 | TRBV7-2 | TRBD2 | CASSLELAGEQYF | TGTGCCAGCAGCTTAGAACTAGCGGGGGAGCAGTACTTC
NA | TRBJ2-2 | TRBV7-9 | NA | CASSLTGSTGELFF | TGTGCCAGCAGCTTAACAGGGAGCACCGGGGAGCTGTTTTTT
few | TRBJ2-3 | TRBV30 | TRBD1 | CAWSSGQVNADTQYF | TGTGCCTGGAGCAGTGGACAGGTTAACGCAGATACGCAGTATTTT
few | TRBJ2-5 | TRBV15 | NA | CATSRDVASAVQETQYF | TGTGCCACCAGCAGAGATGTGGCTAGCGCTGTCCAAGAGACCCAGTACTTC
NA | TRBJ2-5 | TRBV5-6 | NA | CASSLAVRETQYF | TGTGCCAGCAGCTTGGCGGTTAGAGAGACCCAGTACTTC
many | TRBJ1-2 | TRBV29-1 | NA | CSVGPDGYTF | TGCAGCGTTGGACCCGATGGCTACACCTTC
many | TRBJ2-3 | TRBV6-5 | NA | CASSLARRGDTQYF | TGTGCCAGCAGTTTGGCCCGCCGGGGAGATACGCAGTATTTT
NA | TRBJ2-1 | TRBV7-2 | TRBD1 | CASSQTGQENNEQFF | TGTGCCAGCAGCCAGACGGGACAGGAGAACAATGAGCAGTTCTTC
few | TRBJ1-4 | TRBV14 | NA | CASSPRQEGWLFF | TGTGCCAGCAGCCCGCGACAGGAAGGATGGCTGTTTTTT
many | TRBJ1-4 | TRBV27 | TRBD1 | CASSSRRGQRNEKLFF | TGTGCCAGCAGTTCCCGCCGGGGACAGAGGAATGAAAAACTGTTTTTT
NA | TRBJ1-1 | TRBV11-1 | NA | CAGHRMNTEAFF | TGTGCCGGCCACAGGATGAACACTGAAGCTTTCTTT